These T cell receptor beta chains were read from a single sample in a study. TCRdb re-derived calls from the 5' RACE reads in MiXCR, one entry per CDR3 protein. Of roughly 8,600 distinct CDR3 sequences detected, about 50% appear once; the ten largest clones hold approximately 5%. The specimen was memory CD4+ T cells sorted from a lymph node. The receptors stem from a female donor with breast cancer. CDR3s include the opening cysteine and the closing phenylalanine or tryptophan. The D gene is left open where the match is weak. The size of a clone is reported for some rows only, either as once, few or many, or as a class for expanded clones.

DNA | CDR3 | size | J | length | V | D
TGTGCCACCAGCAGAGATCGCCCAACAGATACGCAGTATTTT | CATSRDRPTDTQYF | . | TRBJ2-3 | 14 | TRBV15 | .
TGTGCCATCAGTGATACAGGGAACACTGAAGCTTTCTTT | CAISDTGNTEAFF | . | TRBJ1-1 | 13 | TRBV10-3 | .
TGTGCCAGCAAACCAACAGCCAACACTGAAGCTTTCTTT | CASKPTANTEAFF | once | TRBJ1-1 | 13 | TRBV2 | .
TGCGCCAGCAGTGAGTCGATCTACAGGAAATACAATGAGCAGTTCTTC | CASSESIYRKYNEQFF | . | TRBJ2-1 | 16 | TRBV10-2 | .
TGTGCCATCAGTGACCAGAACGGCGAGGACTATGGCTACACCTTC | CAISDQNGEDYGYTF | . | TRBJ1-2 | 15 | TRBV10-3 | .
TGTGCCAGCAGCGTCTCGACAGGGGCGAATCAGCCCCAGCACTTT | CASSVSTGANQPQHF | . | TRBJ1-5 | 15 | TRBV12-3/TRBV12-4 | TRBD1
TGCGCCAGCAGCTTACACGGGACTAGGGACACCGGGGAGCTGTTTTTT | CASSLHGTRDTGELFF | . | TRBJ2-2 | 16 | TRBV5-1 | TRBD2
TGTGCCAGCAAGGTCCGGGTAGGTGGGTCTGGGGCCAACGTCCTGACTTTC | CASKVRVGGSGANVLTF | few | TRBJ2-6 | 17 | TRBV28 | .
TGTGCCAGCAGCTTAATCGGGGGAATCACAGATACGCAGTATTTT | CASSLIGGITDTQYF | . | TRBJ2-3 | 15 | TRBV7-2 | .
TGTGCCAGCAGTTTAGGGAGGGGACAGGTTAGCAATCAGCCCCAGCATTTT | CASSLGRGQVSNQPQHF | . | TRBJ1-5 | 17 | TRBV12-3/TRBV12-4 | TRBD1
TGTGCCAGCAGCCAGCAGGGGACTAGCGGGAGAGGGCCCACAGATACGCAGTATTTT | CASSQQGTSGRGPTDTQYF | few | TRBJ2-3 | 19 | TRBV7-9 | TRBD2
TGCGCCAGCAGTGGGCAGAGCACCGGGGAGCTGTTTTTT | CASSGQSTGELFF | . | TRBJ2-2 | 13 | TRBV5-1 | .
TGTGCCAGCAGCTGGCCTAGACAGGTTCCCACTGAAGCTTTCTTT | CASSWPRQVPTEAFF | . | TRBJ1-1 | 15 | TRBV7-9 | .
TGTGCCAGCAGCTTTTTGTCCGTTTCCGCGGGAGGAACAGATACGCAGTATTTT | CASSFLSVSAGGTDTQYF | . | TRBJ2-3 | 18 | TRBV7-8 | TRBD2
TGCAGTGCTAGGTTGGGGCAGGGGGCTCATGGCTACACCTTC | CSARLGQGAHGYTF | . | TRBJ1-2 | 14 | TRBV20-1 | TRBD1
TGCGCCAGCAGCCAAGATCCAGCACAACTCCCCTACGAGCAGTACTTC | CASSQDPAQLPYEQYF | . | TRBJ2-7 | 16 | TRBV4-1 | .
TGTGCCAGCTCACCAACAGGCGGTACCTACGAGCAGTACTTC | CASSPTGGTYEQYF | medium-sized | TRBJ2-7 | 14 | TRBV18 | .
TGTGCCAGCAGCTTGGGTAACCAGCCCCAGCATTTT | CASSLGNQPQHF | few | TRBJ1-5 | 12 | TRBV7-2 | .
TGTGCCAGCAGCTTAGGAATAGAGGAGCCCCAGCATTTT | CASSLGIEEPQHF | . | TRBJ1-5 | 13 | TRBV7-2 | .
TGTGCCAACAGCCCTACTCTCCCGGGACTAGCGGGAGAGACCCAGTACTTC | CANSPTLPGLAGETQYF | . | TRBJ2-5 | 17 | TRBV4-2 | TRBD2
TGTGCCAGCAGCTTGCTTCGGGGACAGACCTACGAGCAGTACTTC | CASSLLRGQTYEQYF | . | TRBJ2-7 | 15 | TRBV5-4 | TRBD1
TGTGCCAGCAGCTTAGTGGTCCGGGGCACTGAAGCTTTCTTT | CASSLVVRGTEAFF | . | TRBJ1-1 | 14 | TRBV7-2 | .
TGTGCCAGCAGCTCCGAGTATCTTAGCACAGATACGCAGTATTTT | CASSSEYLSTDTQYF | few | TRBJ2-3 | 15 | TRBV7-3 | .
TGTGCCAGCAGCGACATCTTGGGTGAGCAGTTCTTC | CASSDILGEQFF | . | TRBJ2-1 | 12 | TRBV28 | .
TGCAGTGCTAATTATAAGGCTGGTGTCGATGCTTTCTTT | CSANYKAGVDAFF | . | TRBJ1-1 | 13 | TRBV20-1 | .
TGCGCCAGCAGTGAGTCGATAAAGCAGTACTTC | CASSESIKQYF | . | TRBJ2-7 | 11 | TRBV10-2 | .
TGTGCCAGCAGTTCAGTAACCGGGACACGGACCTACGAGCAGTACTTC | CASSSVTGTRTYEQYF | once | TRBJ2-7 | 16 | TRBV28 | .
TGTGCCAGCAGCTTAGATGGCTGGAACAACACCGGGGAGCTGTTTTTT | CASSLDGWNNTGELFF | . | TRBJ2-2 | 16 | TRBV11-3 | .
TGTGCCAGCAGTTACGACGACACAAACACTGAAGCTTTCTTT | CASSYDDTNTEAFF | . | TRBJ1-1 | 14 | TRBV6-6 | .
TGTGCCAGCAGTTTCGGGCGGATACTAACCGGGTCCGAGCAGTACTTC | CASSFGRILTGSEQYF | . | TRBJ2-7 | 16 | TRBV12-3/TRBV12-4 | .
TGTGCCAGCAGGGAACTAGCGGGTGAGCAGTTCTTC | CASRELAGEQFF | . | TRBJ2-1 | 12 | TRBV6-2/TRBV6-3 | TRBD2
TGCGCCAGCAGGCGTCAGGGTAGGAACACTGAAGCTTTCTTT | CASRRQGRNTEAFF | . | TRBJ1-1 | 14 | TRBV4-1 | .
TGTGCCAGCTCACCACAAGGGGTAGGAGGCTACACCTTC | CASSPQGVGGYTF | . | TRBJ1-2 | 13 | TRBV18 | .
TGTGCCATCAGTGAGGGACTGACCAATTCACCCCTCCACTTT | CAISEGLTNSPLHF | few | TRBJ1-6 | 14 | TRBV10-3 | .
TGTGCCAGCCACGGACAGGGTAACACCGGGGAGCTGTTTTTT | CASHGQGNTGELFF | . | TRBJ2-2 | 14 | TRBV21-1 | .
TGTGCCAGCAGTTTAGCCAGCAGTTCGGAAGGCTACACCTTC | CASSLASSSEGYTF | . | TRBJ1-2 | 14 | TRBV12-3/TRBV12-4 | .
TGTGCCAGCAGCCTATCCGGGACAGGGCTTAGAGATACGCAGTATTTT | CASSLSGTGLRDTQYF | . | TRBJ2-3 | 16 | TRBV7-9 | TRBD1
TGTGCCAGCAGCCTCCCGGGCCGCCGGGAGACCCAGTACTTC | CASSLPGRRETQYF | . | TRBJ2-5 | 14 | TRBV7-2 | .
TGTGCCAGCAGCCCGCTGGGATCGACAGGGGGCACGGGGTACACTGAAGCTTTCTTT | CASSPLGSTGGTGYTEAFF | few | TRBJ1-1 | 19 | TRBV4-2 | TRBD1
TGTGCCAGCAGCTTAAGTAGTTTTTTCACGACTGAAGCTTTCTTT | CASSLSSFFTTEAFF | . | TRBJ1-1 | 15 | TRBV7-3 | .
TGTGCCAGCAGCCCCCTCTACCTGCTAGCAGGGGGTAGGGAGCAGTTCTTC | CASSPLYLLAGGREQFF | . | TRBJ2-1 | 17 | TRBV12-3/TRBV12-4 | TRBD1
TGTGCCAGCAGCCTAGGACTTCTCCCAGGGGGTAGCAATCAGCCCCAGCATTTT | CASSLGLLPGGSNQPQHF | . | TRBJ1-5 | 18 | TRBV3-1 | TRBD1
TGCGCCAGCAGCCAGACAGGGATTTGCACTGAAGCTTTCTTT | CASSQTGICTEAFF | . | TRBJ1-1 | 14 | TRBV4-1 | TRBD1
TGTGCCAGCAGCCATTTATCGACAGCACTAGCGGGAGGGCGAGTTACCAAAAACATTCAGTACTTC | CASSHLSTALAGGRVTKNIQYF | few | TRBJ2-4 | 22 | TRBV4-2 | TRBD2
TGCAGCGCTGAGCTGGGACAGAGCTCCTACGAGCAGTACTTC | CSAELGQSSYEQYF | . | TRBJ2-7 | 14 | TRBV29-1 | TRBD1
TGTGCCTGGAGTGGACAGGGCACCGGGGAGCTGTTTTTT | CAWSGQGTGELFF | . | TRBJ2-2 | 13 | TRBV30 | TRBD1